This passage covers 25 T cell receptor beta chains from one sample sequenced in a study of glioma-infiltrating T cells. Amplification of TCR alpha and beta CDR3 regions from RNA used iRepertoire nested multiplex PCR. TCRdb recomputed calls from the multiplex PCR reads with MiXCR, one row per CDR3 protein. The sample has over 80,000 distinct CDR3 sequences, about 37% seen once. The sequencing input was glioma tissue, nonneoplastic brain tissue, or PBMCs (not recorded which). Receptors were obtained from a human donor with low-grade glioma or glioblastoma, undergoing nonglioma brain surgery, or in good health (not recorded which).

This clonotype showed up many times. The J gene is TRBJ1-5, the V gene TRBV28; D gene unclear. The CDR3 covers 16 residues. Trimming shortened V by 1 base and J by 1 base, and 11 bases separated the two germline ends. CDR1 is MDHEN and CDR2 is SYDVKM in the germline V gene. In DNA form, the CDR3 reads TGTGCCAGCAGTTTATCCATATACCGGAGCAATCAGCCCCAGCATTTT. Amino acids: CASSLSIYRSNQPQHF. Using reference TRBV28 and TRBJ1-5 for the parts outside the CDR3, the full variable domain is DVKVTQSSRYLVKRTGEKVFLECVQDMDHENMFWYRQDPGLGLRLIYFSYDVKMKEKGDIPEGYSVSREKKERFSLILESASTNQTSMYLCASSLSIYRSNQPQHFGDGTRLSIL.

This clonotype was seen only a few times. The chain uses TRBV30 and TRBJ2-7, with 10 positions matching TRBD1. Germline assignment: CDR1 GTSNPN and CDR2 SVGIG (reference sequence). V was pared by 2 bases and J by 4 bases, with 8 bases of the junction left unmatched. The CDR3 consists of 15 residues. As DNA, the CDR3 is TGTGCCTGGAGTCGGCCCGGGACAGGGGTTTACGAGCAGTACTTC. Translation: CAWSRPGTGVYEQYF. Supplemented by reference TRBV30 and TRBJ2-7, the full variable domain reads SQTIHQWPATLVQPVGSPLSLECTVEGTSNPNLYWYRQAAGRGLQLLFYSVGIGQISSEVPQNLSASRPQDRQFILSSKKLLLSDSGFYLCAWSRPGTGVYEQYFGPGTRLTVT.

This clonotype showed up many times. This sequence joins TRBV5-1 and TRBJ1-6; D uncertain. The germline V gene encodes CDR1 SGHRS and CDR2 YFSETQ. The CDR3 totals 14 residues. The V and J ends lost 0 bases and 7 bases respectively, with 8 bases between them. The CDR3 is CASSLEAWNSPLHF. CDR3 coding DNA: TGCGCCAGCAGCTTGGAGGCTTGGAATTCACCCCTCCACTTT.

This clonotype was seen at least ten times. The chain is built from TRBV3-1 and TRBJ2-3; D may match TRBD1 or TRBD2 (5 bases each). The CDR3 has 15 residues. V was clipped by 2 bases and J by 5 bases, with 14 bases between them. Per germline, CDR1 LGHDT and CDR2 YNNKEL (reference sequence). The CDR3 nucleotides are TGTGCCAGCAGCCAAATCCCAGGGAGTAGAGATACGCAGTATTTT. It is translated as CASSQIPGSRDTQYF.

Notes on this clonotype: Sequence at one end of the junction differs from germline and may be a read error. The chain employs TRBV20-1 and TRBJ2-1, with 7 bases aligning to TRBD2. Per the germline V gene, CDR1 is DFQATT and CDR2 is SNEGSKA (reference sequence). The CDR3 runs to 14 residues. As DNA, the CDR3 is TGCAGTGCCGGCGCGGGGGTAGGATACAATGAGCAGTCCTTC. This encodes CSAGAGVGYNEQSF.

About this clonotype: The junction differs from germline at one of its ends, possibly a read error. This rearrangement joins TRBV9 to TRBJ2-1, with D unresolved. This CDR3 spans 12 amino acids. In germline, CDR1 is SGDLS, CDR2 YYNGEE. CDR3 nucleotide sequence: TGTGCCAGCTGCGTTCTCGACAATGAGCAGTTCTTC. As protein: CASCVLDNEQFF. The whole variable domain, filled in from reference TRBV9 and TRBJ2-1, reads DSGVTQTPKHLITATGQRVTLRCSPRSGDLSVYWYQQSLDQGLQFLIQYYNGEERAKGNILERFSAQQFPDLHSELNLSSLELGDSALYFCASCVLDNEQFFGPGTRLTVL.

About this clonotype itself: Germline and junction disagree at one end, which may indicate a read error. The chain carries TRBV27 and TRBJ1-1, with a tentative D call TRBD1 (6 bases). The CDR3 length is 14 residues. CDR1 MNHEY and CDR2 SMNVEV come from the germline V gene (reference sequence). DNA of the CDR3: TGTGCCAGCAGCAACAGGGATCTGAACACTAAAGCTTTCTTT. Protein: CASSNRDLNTKAFF.

This clonotype was recorded at least ten times. The chain combines TRBV2 with TRBJ2-7; D gene ambiguous. The CDR3 consists of 12 residues. CDR1 is SNHLY and CDR2 is FYNNEI in the germline V gene. V dropped 4 bases and J dropped 4 bases, with 8 bases sitting between them. CDR3 loop: CASSGGQYEQYF. The CDR3, as DNA: TGTGCCAGCAGTGGGGGTCAGTACGAGCAGTACTTC.

The J gene is TRBJ2-4, the V gene TRBV19; tentatively, D is TRBD1 (5 bases). Per the germline V gene, CDR1 is LNHDA and CDR2 is SQIVND (reference sequence). The CDR3 sequence is 16 residues long. V lost 0 bases, J lost 1 base, and 10 bases lay in between. The CDR3 coding sequence is TGTGCCAGTAGTATAGACCAGGGTGGTGCCAAAAACATTCAGTACTTC. Translating gives CASSIDQGGAKNIQYF.

This clonotype was seen a handful of times. This may stem from a read error, because a much larger clone lies one nucleotide away. This chain connects TRBV20-1 to TRBJ2-4; D ambiguous. V was clipped by 1 base and J by 6 bases, with 16 bases between them. CDR3 length equals 15 residues. Germline V gene sequence: CDR1 DFQATT, CDR2 SNEGSKA (reference sequence). CDR3 sequence reads: CSARVQATPRNIQYF. CDR3 bases: TGCAGTGCTAGAGTGCAGGCGACCCCGAGAAACATTCAGTACTTC.

The V gene is TRBV7-9, the J gene TRBJ2-1, with 11 bases fitting TRBD1. Matching the DNA end better, TRBJ2-7 makes the J call doubtful. Per the germline V gene, CDR1 is SEHNR and CDR2 is FQNEAQ (reference sequence). The length of the CDR3 is 16 residues. CDR3 in DNA: TGTGCCAGCAGATTTACCGGGACAGGGGGATCCTACGAGCAGTACTTC. As protein: CASRFTGTGGSYEQYF.

Comment on this clonotype: This clone may be a read error of a much larger clone one base away. The rearrangement links TRBV14 to TRBJ2-3, with a tentative D call TRBD2 (6 bases). The germline V gene has CDR1 SGHDN and CDR2 FVKESK. CDR3 length: 15 amino acids. The V and J ends lost 7 bases and 6 bases respectively, with 20 bases between them. This chain's CDR3 is CASNPWSGRLDTQYF. The CDR3 nucleotides are TGTGCCAGCAACCCCTGGAGCGGGCGCTTGGATACGCAGTATTTT.

CDR3 sequence (DNA): TGTGCCAGCAGCCAACTGGGGGGGGGCCCCACAGATACGCAGTATTTT. It is translated as CASSQLGGGPTDTQYF. The gene calls are TRBV3-1 and TRBJ2-3, with a possible D match to TRBD2 (7 bases). Germline-derived CDR1 and CDR2 are LGHDT and YNNKEL (reference sequence). V dropped 2 bases and J dropped 2 bases, with 14 bases sitting between them. The CDR3 loop spans 16 amino acids.

This clonotype appeared many times. This chain uses TRBV20-1 with TRBJ1-5, with 8 bases that match TRBD1. V lost 1 base and J lost 7; bases outside the gene matches: 6. Germline values: CDR1 DFQATT, CDR2 SNEGSKA (reference sequence). This CDR3 region has 14 residues. CDR3 amino acids: CSARGQGRSQPQHF. The CDR3 nucleotides are TGCAGTGCTAGAGGACAGGGGAGGAGCCAGCCCCAGCATTTT.

This clonotype was observed at least ten times. The CDR3 DNA reads TGTGCCAGCAGTCGGGACAGGGCGATTCGTTACAATGAGCAGTTCTTC. Encoded protein: CASSRDRAIRYNEQFF. The chain joins TRBV7-9 to TRBJ2-1; TRBD1 agrees at 9 bases. The CDR3 is 16 residues long. V lost 6 bases and J lost 4; bases outside the gene matches: 10. CDR1 and CDR2 from the germline V gene are SEHNR and FQNEAQ (reference sequence).

This clonotype was counted a single time. No conserved phenylalanine or tryptophan ends this CDR3, so it is likely a read error. J is TRBJ2-3 and V is TRBV11-2; either TRBD1 or TRBD2 may fit D (5 bases each). CDR1 and CDR2 from the germline V gene are SGHAT and FQNNGV. Trimming removed 5 bases from V and 0 bases from J, with 15 bases in between. The CDR3 length is 16 residues. In nucleotides, the CDR3 is TGTGCCAGCAGCCTAGTCGGGACGGCAAGCACAGATACGCAGTATTCT. Its translation: CASSLVGTASTDTQYS.

This clonotype was picked up one time. This sequence joins TRBV4-1 and TRBJ2-7; a weak D match, TRBD2 (6 bases). Trimming took off 0 bases at V and 4 bases at J, with 10 bases between the two ends. Germline values: CDR1 MGHRA, CDR2 YSYEKL. The CDR3 is 14 amino acids. CDR3 nucleotides: TGCGCCAGCAGCCAAGAGGGAGGAATGTACGAGCAGTACTTC. Translating gives CASSQEGGMYEQYF.

This clonotype appeared a few times. Since a much larger clone is just one base distant, this may be a read error. The V and J genes are TRBV7-8 and TRBJ2-2; D is possibly TRBD1 or TRBD2 (5 bases each). V gave up 1 base and J gave up 0 bases, with 12 bases separating them. The CDR3 spans 17 residues. Germline V gene data show CDR1 as SGHVS and CDR2 as FQNEAQ. The CDR3 reads CASSLGRGNANTGELFF. The CDR3 bases are TGTGCCAGCAGCTTAGGACGGGGCAACGCGAACACCGGGGAGCTGTTTTTT.

This clonotype was counted at least ten times. The chain links TRBV4-1 to TRBJ1-6; 8 bases agree with TRBD1. After removal of 1 base from V and 4 bases from J, the junction contained 0 bases not matched to a gene. This CDR3 spans 15 amino acids. Germline loops: CDR1 MGHRA, CDR2 YSYEKL. CDR3 in amino acids: CASSQGQGYNSPLHF. CDR3 DNA: TGCGCCAGCAGCCAAGGACAGGGGTATAATTCACCCCTCCACTTT.

As for this clonotype: Likely a read error: the CDR3 ends without its conserved phenylalanine or tryptophan. J is TRBJ2-5 and V is TRBV6-6; 9 bases map to TRBD1. Trimming cost V 6 bases and J 5 bases; bases outside gene matches: 4. Per germline, CDR1 MNHNY and CDR2 SVGAGI (reference sequence). This CDR3 region has 13 residues. The CDR3 region is CASRWTGVETQYS. The DNA for the CDR3 is TGTGCCAGCAGGTGGACAGGGGTGGAGACCCAGTACTCC.

In its sample, this clonotype was seen many times. The chain has TRBV10-3 and TRBJ2-3; TRBD2 might be the D (6 bases). The CDR3 totals 14 residues. Germline V gene data show CDR1 as ENHRY and CDR2 as SYGVKD. V was trimmed by 6 bases and J by 2 bases, leaving 12 bases between them. As DNA, the CDR3 is TGTGCCATCAGCACTAGCATCTCCACAGATACGCAGTATTTT. It translates to CAISTSISTDTQYF.

This clonotype was recorded at least ten times. This sequence joins TRBV20-1 and TRBJ1-3, with D possibly matching TRBD1 (6 bases). Between the trimmed V and J ends, which lost 5 bases and 1 base, there was a span of 15 bases. The germline CDR1 and CDR2 sequences are DFQATT and SNEGSKA (reference sequence). The CDR3 is 15 residues long. CDR3 in amino acids: CSAATGFRSGNTIYF. The CDR3, as DNA: TGCAGTGCTGCTACAGGGTTCCGATCTGGAAACACCATATATTTT.

This clonotype was counted at least ten times. The chain carries TRBV28 and TRBJ2-7, with 9 positions matching TRBD1. The CDR3 has 14 amino acids. Germline-derived CDR1 and CDR2 are MDHEN and SYDVKM. After removal of 4 bases from V and 6 bases from J, the junction contained 7 bases not matched to a gene. The CDR3 is CASSSGTGYSEQYF. The CDR3, as DNA: TGTGCCAGCAGTTCCGGGACAGGGTACTCCGAGCAGTACTTC.

Concerning this clonotype itself: A junction end diverges from the germline sequence, so it may reflect a read error. The chain uses TRBV6-1 and TRBJ2-3; a possible D gene is TRBD2 (5 bases). Germline V gene lookup returns CDR1 MNHNS and CDR2 SASEGT. The CDR3 totals 14 residues. CDR3 DNA sequence: TGTGCCAGCAGAGAACAAGCTAGCACGGATACGCAGTATTTT. Translation gives CASREQASTDTQYF.

Turning to this clonotype: A much larger clone sits a single nucleotide away, making a read error possible. The rearrangement links TRBV4-1 to TRBJ2-7; perhaps TRBD2 as D (5 bases). Trimming cost V 0 bases and J 2 bases, with 8 bases left between them. Germline V gene data show CDR1 as MGHRA and CDR2 as YSYEKL. The CDR3 runs 14 residues. CDR3 protein: CASSQDGGAYEQYF. DNA of the CDR3: TGCGCCAGCAGCCAAGACGGAGGTGCCTACGAGCAGTACTTC.